Presented here are 10 T cell receptor beta chains from one specimen sequenced in a study of CD8+CD57+ T cells in acquired aplastic anemia. The authors sequenced patients whose flow cytometry had shown CD8+CD57+ cell expansion. Genomic DNA, serving as template, underwent TCR beta VDJ and CDR3 profiling. TCRdb processed the reads anew with MiXCR; each CDR3 protein has one entry. The sample records under 350,000 distinct CDR3 sequences, approximately 57% being singletons. The source material was sorted CD4+, CD8+, or CD8+CD57+ T cells (not recorded which) from PBMCs. These receptor sequences come from a human donor with aplastic anemia.

In this sample, this clonotype turned up once. J is TRBJ1-5 and V is TRBV7-8; possible D gene TRBD1, 5 bases. The CDR3 length is 14 residues. Per the germline V gene, CDR1 is SGHVS and CDR2 is FQNEAQ. The germline V and J ends were trimmed by 4 bases and 1 base, with 8 bases remaining between them. This chain's CDR3 is CASSWGTSNQPQHF. The CDR3 DNA reads as TGTGCCAGCAGCTGGGGGACGAGCAATCAGCCCCAGCATTTT.

This clonotype was counted many times. The chain couples TRBV4-2 to TRBJ2-3; unclear D gene. The V and J ends lost 0 bases and 6 bases respectively, with 19 bases between them. The CDR3 is made up of 17 amino acids. CDR1 is LGHNA, CDR2 YNFKEQ, per germline. In DNA form, the CDR3 reads TGTGCCAGCAGCCAAGAGGAATTTCCGGTGGCCGGGGATACGCAGTATTTT. This sequence encodes CASSQEEFPVAGDTQYF.

This clonotype showed up many times. The rearrangement links TRBV9 to TRBJ2-7, with 9 bases identical to TRBD2. The CDR3 has 16 amino acids. The J segment lost 1 base and the V segment lost 0 bases, leaving 5 bases of the junction unmatched. The germline V gene has CDR1 SGDLS and CDR2 YYNGEE. The CDR3 region is CASSVGGGLASYEQYF. DNA for the CDR3: TGTGCCAGCAGCGTAGGAGGGGGACTAGCTTCCTACGAGCAGTACTTC.

In the case of this clonotype: Sequence at one end of the junction differs from germline and may be a read error. This chain uses TRBV25-1 with TRBJ2-7, with D possibly matching TRBD1 (8 bases). CDR1 and CDR2 from the germline V gene are MGHDK and SYGVNS. The CDR3 totals 17 residues. The CDR3 region is CAGSGITGGDSSYEQYF. CDR3 nucleotides: TGTGCCGGCAGTGGGATCACAGGGGGGGACAGCTCCTACGAGCAGTACTTC.

The rearrangement links TRBV7-8 to TRBJ1-5; D not certain. The V gene's germline CDR1 is SGHVS and CDR2 FQNEAQ. The germline V and J ends were trimmed by 2 bases and 1 base, with 6 bases remaining between them. This CDR3 spans 14 amino acids. The CDR3 sequence: CASSLKESNQPQHF. DNA for the CDR3: TGTGCCAGCAGCTTAAAAGAAAGCAATCAGCCCCAGCATTTT. Filled out from reference TRBV7-8 and TRBJ1-5, the complete variable domain reads GAGVSQSPRYKVAKRGQDVALRCDPISGHVSLFWYQQALGQGPEFLTYFQNEAQLDKSGLPSDRFFAERPEGSVSTLKIQRTQQEDSAVYLCASSLKESNQPQHFGDGTRLSIL.

The V and J genes are TRBV7-2 and TRBJ1-6, with a tentative D call TRBD1 (5 bases). Between the trimmed V and J ends, which lost 2 bases and 10 bases, there was a span of 15 bases. Germline assignment: CDR1 SGHTA and CDR2 FQGNSA. The CDR3 has 15 residues. CDR3 sequence reads: CASSLTDSIESPLHF. In nucleotides, the CDR3 is TGTGCCAGCAGCTTAACAGACAGTATAGAGTCACCCCTCCACTTT.

V and J are TRBV15 and TRBJ2-7, with 8 bases fitting TRBD2. The junction had 4 bases not matched to a gene; V was cut back by 0 bases and J by 0 bases. In germline, CDR1 is LNHNV, CDR2 YYDKDF (reference sequence). The CDR3 runs to 16 residues. The CDR3 region is CATSRDTLADSYEQYF. CDR3 DNA: TGTGCCACCAGCAGAGATACACTAGCGGACTCCTACGAGCAGTACTTC.

The J gene is TRBJ1-1, the V gene TRBV12-3 or TRBV12-4; D unresolved. CDR3 size: 14 residues. V lost 3 bases to trimming and J lost 7 bases, with 15 bases between them. CDR3 sequence (DNA): TGTGCCAGCAGTTTCGGTCTGAGGACTCGTGAAGCTTTCTTT. Its protein product is CASSFGLRTREAFF.

This chain connects TRBV2 to TRBJ1-3; 8 bases are a match to TRBD1. This CDR3 spans 15 amino acids. V shed 11 bases, J shed 4 bases, and the junction held 13 bases outside the gene matches. CDR1 SNHLY and CDR2 FYNNEI come from the germline V gene. CDR3 residues: CASQSGRGLGNTIYF. The DNA of the CDR3 is TGTGCCTCCCAGTCGGGCAGGGGGCTAGGAAACACCATATATTTT.

The sample holds many counts of this clonotype. The rearrangement joins TRBV10-3 to TRBJ2-1; 7 bases map to TRBD1. This CDR3 contains 13 residues. With V trimmed by 8 bases and J by 5 bases, 6 bases remained unmatched. CDR1 is ENHRY and CDR2 is SYGVKD in the germline V gene. The chain's CDR3 is CAIRTGEHNEQFF. CDR3 DNA sequence: TGTGCCATCCGGACAGGAGAGCACAATGAGCAGTTCTTC.